These 20 T cell receptor beta chains were sequenced from one sample in a study of T cells after posttransplantation cyclophosphamide. TCRdb's copy holds only in-frame clones and misses some; the assay was immunoSEQ multiplex PCR. This repertoire holds 1,700 or so clones, and none appear only once. Cyclophosphamide on days +3 and +4 followed busulfan-fludarabine conditioning and a marrow graft. Specimen: PBMCs, collected 32 days after allogeneic stem cell transplant with posttransplant cyclophosphamide. These receptors came from a female patient in her thirties or forties who received an allogeneic stem cell transplant from a related donor, was CMV-positive, and had no GVHD. The graft donor may have given rise to some T cells.

This clone is medium-sized in the sample. This chain joins TRBV2 and TRBJ1-1; unclear D gene. V was cut by 0 bases and J by 2 bases, with 13 bases left in between. This CDR3 comprises 16 residues. Germline lookup yields CDR1 SNHLY and CDR2 FYNNEI. The CDR3 DNA follows: TGTGCCAGCAGTGAAGCGCTTTGGAACAGCAACACTGAAGCTTTCTTT. It specifies CASSEALWNSNTEAFF.

This clone has at least ten counts. The V call is TRBV12-3 or TRBV12-4, the J call TRBJ2-7, with D possibly TRBD2 on 6 matching bases. V was pared by 6 bases and J by 7 bases, with 16 bases between. CDR3 size: 13 residues. The CDR3, as DNA: TGTGCCAGCAGACCCGGGACTGCGGGTGAGCAGTACTTC. Translation gives CASRPGTAGEQYF.

This clone qualifies as medium-sized. CDR3 residues: CAISLAGAGGEQYF. The CDR3 DNA follows: TGTGCCATCAGCCTAGCGGGGGCCGGAGGAGAGCAGTACTTC. The chain links TRBV10-3 to TRBJ2-7; 10 positions match TRBD2. This CDR3 has 14 amino acids. Germline V gene lookup returns CDR1 ENHRY and CDR2 SYGVKD. V shed 6 bases and J 7 bases; nucleotides not matched to a gene: 9.

This clone is medium-sized. This chain links TRBV7-6 with TRBJ1-1, with D possibly matching TRBD1 (6 bases). The CDR3 runs 18 residues. Looked up from germline, CDR1 is SGHVS and CDR2 is FNYEAQ. Trimming left V 4 bases short and J 5 bases short, with 26 bases between. CDR3 DNA: TGTGCCAGCAGCTCCGGGGGGCTCCTCCTCCCTGGAGTTACTGAAGCTTTCTTT. This translates into CASSSGGLLLPGVTEAFF.

This clone was seen at least ten times. The CDR3 reads CASSSAQGVNTEAFF. DNA for the CDR3: TGTGCCAGCAGCTCGGCACAGGGGGTGAACACTGAAGCTTTCTTT. The J gene is TRBJ1-1, the V gene TRBV7-6; 8 bases line up with TRBD1. The V and J ends lost 4 bases and 0 bases, in that order; junction bases with no gene match: 4. CDR1 and CDR2 (germline): SGHVS, FNYEAQ. This CDR3 contains 15 residues.

This clone is termed medium-sized. The gene calls are TRBV5-1 and TRBJ2-4; D perhaps matches TRBD1 (6 bases). The CDR3 spans 16 residues. Trimming took off 4 bases at V and 0 bases at J, with 14 bases between the two ends. CDR1 SGHRS and CDR2 YFSETQ come from the germline V gene. The CDR3 nucleotides are TGCGCCAGCAGCCTAATGACAGGCCTAGCCAAAAACATTCAGTACTTC. Residues: CASSLMTGLAKNIQYF.

By its share, this clone is medium-sized. V gene TRBV6-2 or TRBV6-3 combines with J gene TRBJ1-5; 8 positions agree with TRBD1. CDR3 length: 18 residues. Germline assignment: CDR1 MNHEY and CDR2 SVGEGT. V lost 2 bases and J lost 0; bases outside the gene matches: 9. CDR3 in DNA: TGTGCCAGCAGTTACCCAGGGGGCGCGGGGTATAGCAATCAGCCCCAGCATTTT. Its protein is CASSYPGGAGYSNQPQHF.

This clone appeared many times. The chain has TRBV19 and TRBJ2-5; no definite D call. This CDR3 is built from 16 residues. The germline V and J ends were trimmed by 2 bases and 3 bases, with 16 bases remaining between them. Germline lookup yields CDR1 LNHDA and CDR2 SQIVND (reference sequence). The CDR3 nucleotides are TGTGCCAGTAGTATATCCCGGGTTGGTTTAGAAGAGACCCAGTACTTC. This encodes CASSISRVGLEETQYF.

This clone is termed large. The J gene is TRBJ2-5, the V gene TRBV7-7, with 13 positions matching TRBD2. The germline CDR1 and CDR2 sequences are SSHAT and FNYEAQ (reference sequence). Germline trimming cut 5 bases from V and 3 bases from J; bases unmatched to any gene: 9. This CDR3 region has 17 residues. CDR3 sequence (DNA): TGTGCCAGCAGCCTAAATCAAGGACTAGCGGGGGAAGAGACCCAGTACTTC. Residues: CASSLNQGLAGEETQYF.

Judged by abundance, this clone is medium-sized. The rearrangement links TRBV27 to TRBJ1-2; 8 bases are shared with TRBD1. This CDR3 has 14 residues. Germline values: CDR1 MNHEY, CDR2 SMNVEV (reference sequence). Trimming cost V 3 bases and J 4 bases; bases outside gene matches: 4. The CDR3 here is CASSLGTGFYGYTF. The CDR3 DNA sequence: TGTGCCAGCAGTTTGGGGACAGGTTTCTATGGCTACACCTTC.

By share of the sample, this clone is medium-sized. The CDR3 protein is CASSVDRPSEQYF. The CDR3 DNA reads TGTGCCAGCAGTGTCGACAGGCCCTCGGAGCAGTACTTC. This chain connects TRBV2 to TRBJ2-7; a weak D match, TRBD1 (6 bases). The CDR3 consists of 13 residues. CDR1 is SNHLY, CDR2 FYNNEI, per germline. V was pared by 4 bases and J by 7 bases, with 14 bases between.

This clone was seen repeatedly, ten times or more. The chain recombines TRBV18 with TRBJ2-1, with 7 positions matching TRBD2. CDR1 and CDR2 (germline): KGHSH, LQKENI. This CDR3 has 16 amino acids. V gave up 5 bases and J gave up 8 bases; unmatched junction bases: 15. The CDR3 region has the DNA TGTGCCAGCTCATCAAGGGTCGGACTAGGCATACATGAGCAGTTCTTC. Amino acids: CASSSRVGLGIHEQFF.

By its share, this clone is large (0.1 to 1%). V and J are TRBV4-1 and TRBJ1-4; no definite D call. Trimming left V 0 bases short and J 7 bases short, with 12 bases between. The CDR3 is 15 amino acids. The germline gives CDR1 MGHRA, CDR2 YSYEKL. The CDR3 reads CASSQERVITEKLFF. As DNA, the CDR3 is TGCGCCAGCAGCCAAGAGAGGGTGATCACTGAAAAACTGTTTTTT.

This clone rates as medium-sized (0.01 to 0.1%). The chain is built from TRBV6-1 and TRBJ2-1, with 7 bases lining up with TRBD1. The ends lost 7 bases at V and 3 bases at J; junction bases unmatched: 9. The CDR3 has 15 residues. Germline-derived CDR1 and CDR2 are MNHNS and SASEGT. CDR3 loop: CASIPDRERYNEQFF. The CDR3 nucleotides are TGTGCCAGCATTCCAGACAGGGAACGCTACAATGAGCAGTTCTTC.

Sample share makes this clone medium-sized. The chain couples TRBV7-3 to TRBJ1-1, with D perhaps matching TRBD1 (5 bases). V gave up 7 bases and J gave up 2 bases, with 17 bases separating them. Germline V gene data show CDR1 as SGHTA and CDR2 as FQGTGA. The CDR3 runs to 15 residues. The CDR3 DNA is TGTGCCAGCATCCTTAACCTCGACAGAAACACTGAAGCTTTCTTT. Amino acid sequence: CASILNLDRNTEAFF. Drawing the rest from reference TRBV7-3 and TRBJ1-1, the complete variable domain is GAGVSQTPSNKVTEKGKYVELRCDPISGHTALYWYRQSLGQGPEFLIYFQGTGAADDSGLPNDRFFAVRPEGSVSTLKIQRTERGDSAVYLCASILNLDRNTEAFFGQGTRLTVV.

This clone is labeled large. The chain combines TRBV27 with TRBJ2-1, with TRBD1 identical over 7 bases. CDR1 and CDR2 from the germline V gene are MNHEY and SMNVEV (reference sequence). The V gene end was trimmed by 6 bases and the J gene end by 1 base; junction bases not matched to a gene: 6. This CDR3 is built from 15 residues. The CDR3 protein is CASRLTGRSYNEQFF. CDR3 bases: TGTGCCAGCAGGCTGACAGGGCGATCCTACAATGAGCAGTTCTTC.

This clone was observed many times. The chain has TRBV6-5 and TRBJ2-5; no reliable D call. Germline CDR1 MNHEY, CDR2 SVGAGI. The germline V and J ends were trimmed by 5 bases and 4 bases, with 14 bases remaining between them. The CDR3 has 14 residues. The CDR3 nucleotides are TGTGCCAGCAGTCCCACGGGTCGTCGAGAGACCCAGTACTTC. Translated: CASSPTGRRETQYF.

This clone is medium-sized. In DNA form, the CDR3 reads TGCAGCGTTGAGCAGTTGAACACTGAAGCTTTCTTT. Translated: CSVEQLNTEAFF. J is TRBJ1-1 and V is TRBV29-1, with D uncertain. Germline loops: CDR1 SQVTM, CDR2 ANQGSEA. The V and J ends lost 3 bases and 0 bases respectively, with 5 bases between them. The CDR3 is 12 amino acids.

This clone was seen at least ten times. The V and J genes are TRBV6-5 and TRBJ2-1; D remains ambiguous. The CDR3 has 13 residues. CDR1 MNHEY and CDR2 SVGAGI come from the germline V gene. Trimming pared 0 bases from V and 9 bases from J, leaving 9 bases between. CDR3 in DNA: TGTGCCAGCAGTTACTCGAAAGGGTTTGAGCAGTTCTTC. Amino acids: CASSYSKGFEQFF.

Judged by abundance, this clone is medium-sized. The chain couples TRBV5-3 to TRBJ1-2; D gene ambiguous. TRBV5-3 is an ORF; its function is uncertain. The CDR3 contains 13 residues. The ends were cut back, 1 base at V and 2 bases at J, with 6 bases in the middle. The CDR3 loop reads CARSLRQNYGYTF. In DNA form, the CDR3 reads TGTGCCAGAAGCTTGAGACAAAACTATGGCTACACCTTC.